Listed below are T cell receptor beta chains from one sample, sequenced in a study of T cells and Merkel cell carcinoma outcomes. Produced via immunoSEQ multiplex PCR; TCRdb's table is partial and in-frame only. Of approximately 15,000 clones listed, 87% were seen once; the top ten hold 7.9%. The sequencing input was tumor tissue from Merkel cell carcinoma. These receptors all stem from a human donor with Merkel cell carcinoma. The CDR3 runs from the conserved cysteine through the conserved F or W. Each record gives: V gene, J gene, clone size, D gene, CDR3 protein, CDR3 DNA. A D gene is named only where the DNA matches it firmly. Clone size, where shown, is once, few, many, or a class for clones that have expanded.

TRBV5-6,TRBJ2-7,few,TRBD1,CASSLAAAGGFSYEQYF,TGTGCCAGCAGCTTGGCCGCGGCAGGGGGTTTTTCCTACGAGCAGTACTTC
TRBV11-2,TRBJ1-1,NA,NA,CASSPVNTEAFF,TGTGCCAGCAGCCCTGTGAACACTGAAGCTTTCTTT
TRBV5-1,TRBJ2-3,NA,TRBD1,CASSLGQGAGDTQYF,TGCGCCAGCAGCTTGGGACAGGGGGCAGGAGATACGCAGTATTTT
TRBV28,TRBJ2-2,NA,TRBD2,CASSLVGGGSGELFF,TGTGCCAGCAGTTTGGTTGGGGGAGGGTCCGGGGAGCTGTTTTTT
TRBV5-1,TRBJ2-2,NA,NA,CASSLGSPGELFF,TGCGCCAGCAGCTTGGGTAGCCCCGGGGAGCTGTTTTTT
TRBV4-2,TRBJ2-1,NA,NA,CASSQVGYNHHEQFF,TGTGCCAGCAGCCAAGTAGGGTACAACCACCATGAGCAGTTCTTC
TRBV4-1,TRBJ2-4,NA,NA,CASSQERQQNIQYF,TGCGCCAGCAGCCAAGAGAGACAGCAAAACATTCAGTACTTC
TRBV5-4,TRBJ2-7,NA,TRBD2,CASRGTSGGAGEQYF,TGTGCCAGCAGGGGGACTAGCGGGGGGGCGGGCGAGCAGTACTTC
TRBV9,TRBJ2-1,few,NA,CASSVGSTRSSYNEQFF,TGTGCCAGCAGCGTTGGATCCACCCGGAGCTCCTACAATGAGCAGTTCTTC
TRBV14,TRBJ2-7,NA,NA,CASSQEATGYEQYF,TGTGCCAGCAGCCAAGAAGCGACAGGCTACGAGCAGTACTTC
TRBV4-1,TRBJ1-1,NA,NA,CASSHQVGQNTEAFF,TGCGCCAGCAGCCACCAAGTGGGACAGAACACTGAAGCTTTCTTT
TRBV30,TRBJ1-1,NA,NA,CAWREPGAVTEAFF,TGTGCCTGGAGGGAGCCAGGGGCTGTTACTGAAGCTTTCTTT
TRBV20-1,TRBJ1-6,NA,NA,CSAADNSLLHF,TGCAGTGCTGCGGATAATTCACTCCTCCACTTT
TRBV6-5,TRBJ2-3,NA,TRBD1,CASSDRAPDTQYF,TGTGCCAGCAGCGACAGGGCCCCAGATACGCAGTATTTT
TRBV18,TRBJ2-2,NA,NA,CASSPSDGELFF,TGTGCCAGCTCACCGAGTGACGGGGAGCTGTTTTTT
TRBV25-1,TRBJ2-5,NA,NA,CASSESIWRETQYF,TGTGCCAGCAGTGAATCTATCTGGAGGGAGACCCAGTACTTC
TRBV18,TRBJ1-5,NA,TRBD1,CASSRAGTANQPQHF,TGTGCCAGCTCACGGGCCGGGACAGCGAATCAGCCCCAGCATTTT
TRBV28,TRBJ2-7,NA,TRBD2,CASSLSAGISYEQYF,TGTGCCAGCAGTTTATCAGCGGGAATTTCCTACGAGCAGTACTTC
TRBV29-1,TRBJ1-1,NA,NA,CSAGRNTEAFF,TGCAGCGCGGGCCGGAACACTGAAGCTTTCTTT
TRBV5-1,TRBJ2-1,NA,NA,CASSLGRGASYNEQFF,TGCGCCAGCAGCTTGGGACGGGGGGCCTCCTACAATGAGCAGTTCTTC
TRBV5-4,TRBJ2-3,NA,NA,CASSLAAADTQYF,TGTGCCAGCAGCTTGGCGGCCGCGGATACGCAGTATTTT
TRBV29-1,TRBJ1-4,once,NA,CSVEEEEGFGEKLFF,TGCAGCGTTGAAGAGGAGGAGGGGTTTGGAGAAAAACTGTTTTTT
TRBV19,TRBJ2-2,once,TRBD2,CASRLGLDTGELFF,TGTGCCAGTAGATTGGGACTAGACACCGGGGAGCTGTTTTTT
TRBV27,TRBJ2-1,NA,NA,CASSLFEGVGPRGEQFF,TGTGCCAGCAGTTTATTTGAGGGGGTAGGACCCCGGGGTGAGCAGTTCTTC
TRBV5-1,TRBJ2-1,NA,TRBD2,CASSLGLAGGPEEQFF,TGCGCCAGCAGCTTGGGGCTAGCGGGAGGGCCAGAGGAGCAGTTCTTC
TRBV20-1,TRBJ1-2,NA,NA,CSGYSNYGYTF,TGCAGTGGTTACTCTAACTATGGCTACACCTTC
TRBV4-1,TRBJ1-5,NA,NA,CASSQDMAVGRGNQPQHF,TGCGCCAGCAGCCAAGATATGGCGGTCGGTAGAGGCAATCAGCCCCAGCATTTT
TRBV5-1,TRBJ2-7,NA,NA,CASSPVDGGEQYF,TGCGCCAGCAGCCCGGTTGACGGCGGAGAGCAGTACTTC
TRBV4-2,TRBJ1-1,NA,NA,CASSQGSTQNTEAFF,TGTGCCAGCAGCCAAGGGTCGACGCAGAACACTGAAGCTTTCTTT
TRBV19,TRBJ2-2,NA,TRBD1,CASSIEAQGAQSSGELFF,TGTGCCAGTAGTATTGAGGCACAGGGGGCGCAAAGTTCCGGGGAGCTGTTTTTT
TRBV12-5,TRBJ2-7,NA,TRBD1,CASTPGTGVEQYF,TGTGCTAGTACTCCCGGGACAGGGGTCGAGCAGTACTTC
TRBV29-1,TRBJ2-1,NA,TRBD2,CSVEDRTSGILGEQFF,TGCAGCGTTGAAGACCGGACTAGCGGGATCCTGGGTGAGCAGTTCTTC
TRBV19,TRBJ2-3,NA,NA,CASSRADTQYF,TGTGCCAGTAGTCGGGCAGATACGCAGTATTTT
TRBV5-6,TRBJ2-2,NA,NA,CASSLQGFIGELFF,TGTGCCAGCAGCTTGCAGGGGTTCATCGGGGAGCTGTTTTTT
TRBV28,TRBJ2-7,once,NA,CASTLTGSLREQYF,TGTGCCAGCACCCTTACAGGGTCCTTGCGCGAGCAGTACTTC
TRBV5-6,TRBJ2-4,NA,NA,CASSLWEPGARNIQYF,TGTGCCAGCAGCTTGTGGGAGCCCGGGGCTCGTAACATTCAGTACTTC
TRBV27,TRBJ2-7,NA,TRBD2,CASTPGSGSEQYF,TGTGCCAGCACCCCCGGGAGCGGGAGCGAGCAGTACTTC
TRBV5-1,TRBJ2-5,NA,NA,CASSLAEGNQETQYF,TGCGCCAGCAGCTTGGCCGAAGGGAACCAAGAGACCCAGTACTTC
TRBV6-6,TRBJ2-2,NA,TRBD1,CASTTGTGAGGELFF,TGTGCCAGCACCACGGGGACAGGGGCCGGCGGGGAGCTGTTTTTT
TRBV5-6,TRBJ1-1,NA,NA,CASSLDLNTEAFF,TGTGCCAGCAGCTTGGATTTGAACACTGAAGCTTTCTTT
TRBV29-1,TRBJ1-5,NA,NA,CSVLSGNSNQPQHF,TGCAGCGTTCTTTCGGGTAATAGCAATCAGCCCCAGCATTTT
TRBV20-1,TRBJ2-5,NA,NA,CSARVQETQYF,TGCAGTGCTAGAGTCCAAGAGACCCAGTACTTC
TRBV21-1,TRBJ1-5,NA,NA,CASSRGLHWHHQPQHF,TGTGCCAGCAGCAGAGGGTTACATTGGCATCATCAGCCCCAGCATTTT
TRBV18,TRBJ2-4,NA,NA,CASSRSLHLENIQYF,TGTGCCAGCTCACGTAGCCTCCATTTAGAAAACATTCAGTACTTC
TRBV28,TRBJ1-1,NA,NA,CASSSGNRRNEAFF,TGTGCCAGCAGTTCAGGGAACAGGCGGAATGAAGCTTTCTTT
TRBV7-6,TRBJ2-2,few,NA,CASSLAWASATGELFF,TGTGCCAGCAGCTTAGCTTGGGCTAGTGCCACCGGGGAGCTGTTTTTT
TRBV5-1,TRBJ2-7,NA,NA,CASSLGGEQYF,TGCGCCAGCAGCTTGGGGGGCGAGCAGTACTTC
TRBV25-1,TRBJ2-3,NA,TRBD2,CASSEPSPAGEGADTQYF,TGTGCCAGCAGTGAACCCTCCCCAGCGGGAGAGGGGGCAGATACGCAGTATTTT
TRBV29-1,TRBJ2-3,NA,TRBD2,CSVGSGSVPDTQYF,TGCAGCGTTGGTAGCGGGAGTGTCCCAGATACGCAGTATTTT
TRBV7-7,TRBJ2-1,NA,NA,CASSLGGENEQFF,TGTGCTAGCAGCTTAGGGGGAGAGAATGAGCAGTTCTTC
TRBV4-1,TRBJ2-7,NA,NA,CASSQDPGLHEQYF,TGCGCCAGCAGCCAAGACCCAGGGCTCCACGAGCAGTACTTC
TRBV14,TRBJ2-1,NA,NA,CASSRTVAGEQFF,TGTGCCAGCAGCCGAACCGTAGCCGGTGAGCAGTTCTTC
TRBV28,TRBJ1-1,NA,NA,CASSIYGVEAFF,TGTGCCAGCAGCATATACGGAGTCGAAGCTTTCTTT
TRBV6-1,TRBJ1-6,NA,TRBD1,CASSEALQGSSYNSPLHF,TGTGCCAGCAGTGAAGCCTTACAGGGGAGCTCCTATAATTCACCCCTCCACTTT
TRBV11-3,TRBJ1-1,NA,TRBD1,CASSLDRVTEAFF,TGTGCCAGCAGCCTGGACAGGGTCACTGAAGCTTTCTTT